Following are 29 T cell receptor beta chains from one sample sequenced in a study of CD8 T cells in Susac syndrome. With random hexamers, reverse transcription was performed on roughly 0.45 to 1 ug of RNA. TCRdb reprocessed the immunoSEQ multiplex PCR reads via MiXCR and lists one record per CDR3 protein. The sample contains about 250,000 distinct CDR3 sequences, 93% of which appear only once. The sample comprised CD4+ T cells from PBMCs. These receptors were collected from a human donor with multiple sclerosis.

The rearrangement links TRBV19 to TRBJ1-1, with unresolved D. CDR1 and CDR2 from the germline V gene are LNHDA and SQIVND (reference sequence). The CDR3 loop spans 14 amino acids. The V end was cut by 3 bases, the J end by 6 bases, with 14 bases between. CDR3 coding DNA: TGTGCCAGTAGTATTATTGGGAGGCCAGCTGAAGCTTTCTTT. Amino acids: CASSIIGRPAEAFF.

The rearrangement uses TRBV30 and TRBJ2-1, with D perhaps matching TRBD1 or TRBD2 (6 bases each). The V gene's germline CDR1 is GTSNPN and CDR2 SVGIG (reference sequence). Trimming stripped 0 bases from V and 4 bases from J, with 13 bases between. CDR3 length: 15 amino acids. CDR3 protein: CAWSVGGPTYNEQFF. The CDR3 region has the DNA TGTGCCTGGAGTGTAGGGGGGCCTACTTACAATGAGCAGTTCTTC.

The chain uses TRBV9 and TRBJ1-1; 7 bases align to TRBD1. After removal of 4 bases from V and 0 bases from J, the junction contained 9 bases not matched to a gene. CDR3 size: 16 residues. CDR1 is SGDLS and CDR2 is YYNGEE in the germline V gene. The chain's CDR3 is CASSPGTAGMNTEAFF. DNA of the CDR3: TGTGCCAGCAGCCCAGGGACAGCGGGCATGAACACTGAAGCTTTCTTT.

This clonotype was seen once. The chain links TRBV29-1 to TRBJ1-1, with TRBD1 as a possible D gene (5 bases). V was pared by 3 bases and J by 11 bases, with 16 bases between. Germline V CDR1 and CDR2: SQVTM, ANQGSEA. The CDR3 sequence is 12 residues long. CDR3 protein: CSVESTDLGAFF. CDR3 nucleotides: TGCAGCGTTGAGTCGACAGACCTCGGGGCTTTCTTT.

The V call is TRBV5-1, the J call TRBJ1-1; D uncertain. Germline assignment: CDR1 SGHRS and CDR2 YFSETQ. The length of the CDR3 is 14 residues. V lost 4 bases and J lost 0, with 10 bases in between. The DNA for the CDR3 is TGCGCCAGCAGCCTCCAGATCATGAACACTGAAGCTTTCTTT. It is translated as CASSLQIMNTEAFF.

The CDR3 protein is CASSQEENIQYF. The CDR3 DNA reads as TGTGCCAGCAGCCAAGAGGAAAACATTCAGTACTTC. The chain has TRBV3-1 and TRBJ2-4; D is unresolved. CDR1 and CDR2 (germline): LGHDT, YNNKEL (reference sequence). Trimming took 0 bases from V and 5 from J, leaving 2 bases between them. This CDR3 comprises 12 residues.

In this sample, this clonotype turned up once. The chain has TRBV11-2 and TRBJ2-7; D ambiguous. Between the trimmed V and J ends, which lost 0 bases and 5 bases, there was a span of 14 bases. The CDR3 length is 15 residues. CDR1 is SGHAT and CDR2 is FQNNGV in the germline V gene. The CDR3 is CASSLDPAASNEQYV. CDR3 nucleotide sequence: TGTGCCAGCAGCTTAGATCCTGCGGCCTCAAACGAGCAGTACGTC.

V gene TRBV7-9 combines with J gene TRBJ2-5; 10 positions match TRBD2. The ends lost 5 bases at V and 1 base at J; junction bases unmatched: 7. CDR1 SEHNR and CDR2 FQNEAQ come from the germline V gene (reference sequence). CDR3 size: 16 residues. CDR3 in amino acids: CASSEPGLAPQETQYF. The CDR3 DNA reads TGTGCCAGCAGCGAGCCGGGACTAGCGCCCCAAGAGACCCAGTACTTC.

V is TRBV20-1 and J is TRBJ1-6; TRBD1 is a possible D gene (5 bases). The CDR3 is 14 residues long. CDR1 and CDR2 from the germline V gene are DFQATT and SNEGSKA (reference sequence). The V end was cut by 1 base, the J end by 9 bases, with 13 bases between. CDR3 DNA sequence: TGCAGTGCTAGAGGGGACCCCGGGAGTTCACCCCTCCACTTT. Its protein product is CSARGDPGSSPLHF.

V gene TRBV5-6 combines with J gene TRBJ2-7, with 7 bases aligning to TRBD1. The ends lost 3 bases at V and 2 bases at J; junction bases unmatched: 8. Germline V gene lookup returns CDR1 SGHDT and CDR2 YYEEEE. This CDR3 has 15 amino acids. Written as DNA, the CDR3 is TGTGCCAGCAGCTCCCTCGACAGGGCGGCCTACGAGCAGTACGTC. Residues: CASSSLDRAAYEQYV.

The chain joins TRBV6-1 to TRBJ2-1; no clear D gene. The germline V gene encodes CDR1 MNHNS and CDR2 SASEGT. V lost 8 bases and J 5 bases, leaving 7 bases between the germline ends. CDR3 length: 11 amino acids. The CDR3 spells CASDQNNEQFF. Here the CDR3 DNA reads TGTGCCAGCGACCAGAACAATGAGCAGTTCTTC.

This chain links TRBV27 with TRBJ1-1, with TRBD1 identical over 10 bases. Germline V gene lookup returns CDR1 MNHEY and CDR2 SMNVEV (reference sequence). J lost 6 bases, V lost 5 bases, and 3 bases had no gene match. CDR3 size: 13 residues. The CDR3 loop reads CASSHGTGAEAFF. The CDR3 nucleotides read TGTGCCAGCAGTCACGGGACAGGGGCTGAAGCTTTCTTT.

The rearrangement links TRBV30 to TRBJ2-3, with TRBD2 matching 8 bases. The V gene end was trimmed by 0 bases and the J gene end by 4 bases; junction bases not matched to a gene: 6. Germline V gives CDR1 GTSNPN, CDR2 SVGIG (reference sequence). The CDR3 is 15 residues long. CDR3 region: CAWSVLGLAADTQYF. CDR3 bases: TGTGCCTGGAGTGTACTAGGACTAGCAGCAGATACGCAGTATTTT.

The chain is built from TRBV20-1 and TRBJ2-5, with D perhaps TRBD2 (5 bases). Germline V CDR1 and CDR2: DFQATT, SNEGSKA (reference sequence). This CDR3 comprises 14 residues. V lost 6 bases and J 3 bases, leaving 17 bases between the germline ends. DNA of the CDR3: TGCAGTGCCACGGGGTGGGTTTGGAAAGAGACCCAGTACTTC. This translates into CSATGWVWKETQYF.

The CDR3 nucleotides are TGTGCCAGCAGCTTAGCCAACAAGGGCACTGAAGCTTTCTTT. Its protein is CASSLANKGTEAFF. This chain uses TRBV7-9 with TRBJ1-1; D ambiguous. Germline CDR1 reads SEHNR; CDR2 reads FQNEAQ (reference sequence). CDR3 length: 14 residues. V gave up 0 bases and J gave up 4 bases, with 9 bases separating them.

V usage is TRBV24-1 and J usage is TRBJ2-5; D is undetermined. Germline V gene sequence: CDR1 KGHDR, CDR2 SFDVKD. The CDR3 sequence is 14 residues long. V shed 2 bases and J shed 3 bases, with 9 bases lying between them. CDR3 protein: CATSDSDGKETQYF. CDR3 in DNA: TGTGCCACCAGTGATTCGGACGGAAAAGAGACCCAGTACTTC.

The CDR3 here is CASSESGSGYTF. DNA for the CDR3: TGTGCCAGCAGTGAAAGCGGCAGTGGCTACACCTTC. The rearrangement uses TRBV6-1 and TRBJ1-2, with D unclear. The V gene lost 2 bases and the J gene lost 7 bases, with 8 bases spanning the gap. Germline V gives CDR1 MNHNS, CDR2 SASEGT. The CDR3 is 12 amino acids.

This clonotype turned up a few times. The V call is TRBV7-8, the J call TRBJ2-2; tentative D call: TRBD2 (6 bases). Trimming pared 3 bases from V and 6 bases from J, leaving 11 bases between. The CDR3 extends over 14 amino acids. Germline CDR1 SGHVS, CDR2 FQNEAQ. CDR3 loop: CASSLSGAPGELFF. The CDR3 bases are TGTGCCAGCAGCTTGTCGGGAGCCCCCGGGGAGCTGTTTTTT.

This chain connects TRBV7-2 to TRBJ1-1; no reliable D call. Trimming shortened V by 1 base and J by 10 bases, and 7 bases separated the two germline ends. Germline V gene data show CDR1 as SGHTA and CDR2 as FQGNSA. This CDR3 spans 11 amino acids. CDR3 in amino acids: CASSLEVAAFF. CDR3 in DNA: TGTGCCAGCAGCTTAGAAGTGGCAGCTTTCTTT.

The count of this clonotype is one. Here the CDR3 DNA reads TGTGCCAGCAGTTTGGGGCGTGCCACTGAAGCTTTCTTT. It yields the protein CASSLGRATEAFF. The rearrangement uses TRBV12-3 or TRBV12-4 and TRBJ1-1; weak D call: TRBD1 (5 bases). This CDR3 is built from 13 residues. Trimming took off 3 bases at V and 4 bases at J, with 9 bases between the two ends.

This CDR3 is CSARDGTGSTDTQYF. In DNA, the CDR3 is TGCAGTGCTAGAGATGGGACAGGGAGCACAGATACGCAGTATTTT. The chain couples TRBV20-1 to TRBJ2-3; 9 bases map to TRBD1. After removal of 0 bases from V and 0 bases from J, the junction contained 1 base not matched to a gene. The CDR3 is 15 amino acids. Germline CDR1 DFQATT, CDR2 SNEGSKA (reference sequence).

The V and J genes are TRBV19 and TRBJ1-1, with TRBD1 matching over 7 bases. CDR1 and CDR2 (germline): LNHDA, SQIVND (reference sequence). The CDR3 covers 12 residues. Germline trimming cut 7 bases from V and 5 bases from J; bases unmatched to any gene: 4. CDR3 amino acids: CASTGGRTEAFF. For the CDR3, the DNA is TGTGCCAGTACAGGGGGAAGGACTGAAGCTTTCTTT.

V gene TRBV11-2 combines with J gene TRBJ2-5; a possible D gene is TRBD2 (7 bases). Germline V CDR1 and CDR2: SGHAT, FQNNGV. V lost 8 bases to trimming and J lost 4 bases, with 14 bases between them. CDR3 length: 13 residues. CDR3 sequence (DNA): TGTGCCAGCGGGGGGGGCAACACAGAGACCCAGTACTTC. Translation gives CASGGGNTETQYF.

The rearrangement uses TRBV28 and TRBJ2-5; a possible D gene is TRBD1 (7 bases). V was clipped by 3 bases and J by 2 bases, with 13 bases between them. From germline, CDR1 is MDHEN and CDR2 SYDVKM. This CDR3 has 15 amino acids. CDR3 region: CASSFFQGGQETQYF. The CDR3 DNA is TGTGCCAGCAGTTTCTTCCAGGGGGGTCAAGAGACCCAGTACTTC.

This clonotype has a single count. This chain joins TRBV9 and TRBJ2-2; D not certain. CDR3 length: 16 amino acids. Germline V gives CDR1 SGDLS, CDR2 YYNGEE. Between the trimmed V and J ends, which lost 0 bases and 4 bases, there was a span of 13 bases. Here the CDR3 DNA reads TGTGCCAGCAGCGTAGGGTCGGCTGATGGCACCGGGGAGCTGTTTTTT. This translates into CASSVGSADGTGELFF.

This clonotype appeared a single time. This chain links TRBV19 with TRBJ2-1, with a possible D match to TRBD2 (5 bases). The CDR3 runs 14 residues. V was clipped by 6 bases and J by 7 bases, with 16 bases between them. Per the germline V gene, CDR1 is LNHDA and CDR2 is SQIVND (reference sequence). The CDR3: CASRERIGRNEQFF. The CDR3, as DNA: TGTGCCAGTAGGGAAAGAATAGGGAGAAATGAGCAGTTCTTC.

The chain links TRBV27 to TRBJ1-5; TRBD1 is a possible D gene (5 bases). Trimming took 4 bases from V and 4 from J, leaving 14 bases between them. Germline lookup yields CDR1 MNHEY and CDR2 SMNVEV (reference sequence). CDR3 length: 15 amino acids. The CDR3 region is CASSYGPWGNQPQHF. CDR3 DNA sequence: TGTGCCAGCAGTTATGGACCATGGGGGAATCAGCCCCAGCATTTT.

The chain carries TRBV9 and TRBJ2-7, with 7 bases identical to TRBD1. CDR1 SGDLS and CDR2 YYNGEE come from the germline V gene. With V trimmed by 7 bases and J by 0 bases, 7 bases remained unmatched. The CDR3 totals 14 residues. CDR3 in DNA: TGTGCCAGCGGGGTGGGACAGTTCTCCTACGAGCAGTACTTC. Residues: CASGVGQFSYEQYF.

The chain couples TRBV14 to TRBJ2-2; D not certain. Germline loops: CDR1 SGHDN, CDR2 FVKESK. Trimming took 0 bases from V and 5 from J, leaving 10 bases between them. The CDR3 runs to 15 residues. The chain's CDR3 is CASSQDIRLTGELFF. CDR3 in DNA: TGTGCCAGCAGCCAAGATATCCGGTTGACCGGGGAGCTGTTTTTT.